This T cell receptor beta chain was recorded in a study of CD8+ T cells in alopecia areata. Study results and caveats: Scalp samples also contribute reads from the resident alphabeta T cells found in normal skin. Higher clonality was seen in lesional scalp than in normal scalp, especially in alopecia totalis/universalis.

cDNA prepared by RNA extraction and subsequent reverse transcription served as the template for sequencing. Clones were read by immunoSEQ multiplex PCR, and TCRdb kept only the in-frame ones, dropping some. The sample yields 100,000 to 150,000 clones, roughly 54% seen once. Both CD4+ and CD8+ T cells were separated by sorting PBMCs. Details on this clone: The antigen remains unidentified.

Germline V gene lookup returns CDR1 SGHNT and CDR2 YYREEE (reference sequence). The CDR3 has 14 residues. With 4 bases removed from V and 4 bases from J, the gap between germline ends came to 11 bases. The sequence came from a human donor with alopecia areata. This material consisted of CD4+ T cells sorted from blood, taken at week 0. The gene calls are TRBV5-4 and TRBJ1-4; D is unresolved. The CDR3 here is CASSLDSRNEKLFF. The DNA for the CDR3 is TGTGCCAGCAGCCTGGACTCGCGTAATGAAAAACTGTTTTTT.